This TCR beta chain was identified during a study of T cell responses to AZD1222 COVID-19 vaccine. Study at large: Second-dose intervals near 4 or 12 weeks were combined.

The germline V gene encodes CDR1 SGHNT and CDR2 YYREEE (reference sequence). V lost 4 bases, J lost 6 bases, and 8 bases stayed unmatched. The CDR3 has 15 amino acids. Study-level results: The study found vaccine-associated CD4 TCRs spanning spike, dominant at 160-218 and 743-854. Sampling captured repertoires only after the peak T cell response.

Profiled with immunoSEQ multiplex PCR; TCRdb holds only in-frame clones, not every one. This sample has tens of thousands of clones, with roughly nine tenths found just once. This clone was counted once. What it binds is unknown. The V call is TRBV5-4, the J call TRBJ1-2; TRBD1 matches at 11 bases. The TCR was taken from an adult in good health. This material consisted of peripheral blood, taken on day 0 of AZD1222 vaccination. The CDR3 DNA sequence: TGTGCCAGCAGCCTCCGGACAGGGGGCTTTCATGGCTACACCTTC. It yields the protein CASSLRTGGFHGYTF.